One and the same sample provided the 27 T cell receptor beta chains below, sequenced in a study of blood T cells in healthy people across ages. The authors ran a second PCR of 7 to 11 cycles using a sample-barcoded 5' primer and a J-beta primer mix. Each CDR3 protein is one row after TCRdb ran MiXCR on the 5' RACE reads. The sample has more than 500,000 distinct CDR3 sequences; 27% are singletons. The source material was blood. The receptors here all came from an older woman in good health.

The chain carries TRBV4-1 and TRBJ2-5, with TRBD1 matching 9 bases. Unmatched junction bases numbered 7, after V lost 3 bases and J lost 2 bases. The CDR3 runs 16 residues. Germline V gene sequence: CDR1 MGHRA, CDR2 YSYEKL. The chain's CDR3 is CASSQLRTGEQETQYF. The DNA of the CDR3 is TGCGCCAGCAGCCAGCTGAGGACAGGGGAGCAAGAGACCCAGTACTTC.

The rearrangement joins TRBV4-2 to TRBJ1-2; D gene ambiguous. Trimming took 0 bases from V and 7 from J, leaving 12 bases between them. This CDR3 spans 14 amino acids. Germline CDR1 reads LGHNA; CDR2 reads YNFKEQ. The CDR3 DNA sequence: TGTGCCAGCAGCCAAGAGTCACCGACCTCTGGCTACACCTTC. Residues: CASSQESPTSGYTF.

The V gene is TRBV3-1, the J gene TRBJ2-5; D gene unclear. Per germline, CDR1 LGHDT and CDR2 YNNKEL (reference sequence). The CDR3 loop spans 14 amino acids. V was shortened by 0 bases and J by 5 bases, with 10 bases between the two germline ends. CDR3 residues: CASSQEGREETQYF. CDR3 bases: TGTGCCAGCAGCCAAGAGGGCCGAGAGGAGACCCAGTACTTC.

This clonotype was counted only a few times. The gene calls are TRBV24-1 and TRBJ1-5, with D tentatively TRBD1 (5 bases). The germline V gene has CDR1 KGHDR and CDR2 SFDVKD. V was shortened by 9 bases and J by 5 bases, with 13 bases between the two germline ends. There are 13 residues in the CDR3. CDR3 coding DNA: TGTGCCACCGCCTGGGGGAAAGATCAGCCCCAGCATTTT. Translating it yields CATAWGKDQPQHF.

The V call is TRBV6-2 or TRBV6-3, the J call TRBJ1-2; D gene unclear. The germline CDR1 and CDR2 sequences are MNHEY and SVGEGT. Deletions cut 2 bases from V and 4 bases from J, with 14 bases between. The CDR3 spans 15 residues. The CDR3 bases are TGTGCCAGCAGTTACGATATGGGAAAGAGCTATGGCTACACCTTC. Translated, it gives CASSYDMGKSYGYTF.

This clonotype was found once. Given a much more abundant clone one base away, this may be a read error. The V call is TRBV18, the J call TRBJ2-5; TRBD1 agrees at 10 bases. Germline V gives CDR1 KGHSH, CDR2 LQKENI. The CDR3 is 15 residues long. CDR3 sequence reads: CASSSGQGVTETPYF. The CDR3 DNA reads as TGTGCCAGCTCATCAGGACAGGGGGTGACAGAGACCCCGTACTTC.

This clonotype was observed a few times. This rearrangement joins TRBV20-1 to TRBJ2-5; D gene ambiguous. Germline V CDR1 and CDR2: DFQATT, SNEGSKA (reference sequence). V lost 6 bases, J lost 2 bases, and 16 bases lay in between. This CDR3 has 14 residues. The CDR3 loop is CSALSQLIQETQYF. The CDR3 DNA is TGCAGTGCGCTTTCGCAACTCATACAAGAGACCCAGTACTTC.

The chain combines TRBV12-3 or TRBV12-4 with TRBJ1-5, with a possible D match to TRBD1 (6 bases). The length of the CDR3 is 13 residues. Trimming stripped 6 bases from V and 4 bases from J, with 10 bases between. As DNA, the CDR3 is TGTGCCAGCAGCAAGGACAGAAATCAGCCCCAGCATTTT. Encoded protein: CASSKDRNQPQHF.

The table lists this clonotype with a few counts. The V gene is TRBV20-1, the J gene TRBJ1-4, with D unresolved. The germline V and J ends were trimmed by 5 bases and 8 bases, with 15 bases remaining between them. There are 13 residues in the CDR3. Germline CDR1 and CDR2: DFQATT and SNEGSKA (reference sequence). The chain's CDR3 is CSAWRDLGEKLFF. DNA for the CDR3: TGCAGTGCTTGGAGAGATCTAGGCGAAAAACTGTTTTTT.

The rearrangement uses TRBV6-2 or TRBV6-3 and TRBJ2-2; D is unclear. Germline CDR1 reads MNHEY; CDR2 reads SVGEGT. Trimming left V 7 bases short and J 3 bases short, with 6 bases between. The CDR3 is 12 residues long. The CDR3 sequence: CASKGDTGELFF. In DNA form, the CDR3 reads TGTGCCAGCAAGGGTGACACCGGGGAGCTGTTTTTT.

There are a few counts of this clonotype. Here the CDR3 DNA reads TGTGCCTGGAGGGGGAACACTGAAGCTTTCTTT. As protein: CAWRGNTEAFF. This chain uses TRBV30 with TRBJ1-1; D unclear. Germline values: CDR1 GTSNPN, CDR2 SVGIG (reference sequence). Deletions cut 3 bases from V and 1 base from J, with 3 bases between. The CDR3 extends over 11 amino acids.

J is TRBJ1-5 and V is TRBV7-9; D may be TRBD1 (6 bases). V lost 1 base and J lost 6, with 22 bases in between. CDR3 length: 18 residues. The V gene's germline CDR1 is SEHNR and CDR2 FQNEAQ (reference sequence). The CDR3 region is CASSLEGGGSGSGQPQHF. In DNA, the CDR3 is TGTGCCAGCAGCTTAGAGGGAGGGGGATCAGGTTCAGGTCAGCCCCAGCATTTT.

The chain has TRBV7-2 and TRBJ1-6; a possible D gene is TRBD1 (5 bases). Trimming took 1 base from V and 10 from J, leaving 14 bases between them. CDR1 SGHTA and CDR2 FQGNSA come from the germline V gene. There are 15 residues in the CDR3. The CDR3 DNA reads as TGTGCCAGCAGCTTAGGTGGCAGGGCAAACTCACCCCTCCACTTT. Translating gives CASSLGGRANSPLHF.

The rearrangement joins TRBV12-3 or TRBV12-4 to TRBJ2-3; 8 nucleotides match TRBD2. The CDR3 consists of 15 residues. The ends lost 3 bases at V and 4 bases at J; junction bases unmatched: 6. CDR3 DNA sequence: TGTGCCAGCAGTTTCTTCGGGGGGGGCGCAGATACGCAGTATTTT. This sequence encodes CASSFFGGGADTQYF.

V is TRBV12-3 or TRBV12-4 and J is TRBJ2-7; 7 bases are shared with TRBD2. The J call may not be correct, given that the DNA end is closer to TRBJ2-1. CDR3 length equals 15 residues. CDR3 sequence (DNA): TGTGCCAGCAGTTTAGGACTAGCAGATGGAAATGAGCAGTTCTTC. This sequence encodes CASSLGLADGNEQFF.

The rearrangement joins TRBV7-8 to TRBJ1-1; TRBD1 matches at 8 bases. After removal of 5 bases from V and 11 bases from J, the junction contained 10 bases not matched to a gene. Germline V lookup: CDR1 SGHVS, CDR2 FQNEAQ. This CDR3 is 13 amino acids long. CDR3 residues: CASSTRTGNGAFF. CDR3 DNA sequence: TGTGCCAGCAGCACCCGGACAGGGAATGGGGCTTTCTTT.

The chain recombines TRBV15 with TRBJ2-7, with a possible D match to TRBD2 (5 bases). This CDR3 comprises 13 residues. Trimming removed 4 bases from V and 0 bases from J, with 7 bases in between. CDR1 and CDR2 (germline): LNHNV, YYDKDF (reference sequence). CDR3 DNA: TGTGCCACCAGCAAAGGGAGCTCCTACGAGCAGTACTTC. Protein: CATSKGSSYEQYF.

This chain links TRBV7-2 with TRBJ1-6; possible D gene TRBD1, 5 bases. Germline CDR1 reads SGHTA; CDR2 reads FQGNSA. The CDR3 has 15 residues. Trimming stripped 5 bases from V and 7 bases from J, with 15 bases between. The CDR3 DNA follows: TGTGCCAGCAGCCCGTTCGGGGGAGGAAATTCACCCCTCCACTTT. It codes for CASSPFGGGNSPLHF.

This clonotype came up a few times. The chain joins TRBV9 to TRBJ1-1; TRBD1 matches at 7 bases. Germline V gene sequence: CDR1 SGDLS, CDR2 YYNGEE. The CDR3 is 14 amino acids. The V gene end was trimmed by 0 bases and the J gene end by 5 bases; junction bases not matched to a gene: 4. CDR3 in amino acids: CASSVAPTGTEAFF. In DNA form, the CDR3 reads TGTGCCAGCAGCGTAGCTCCGACAGGGACTGAAGCTTTCTTT.

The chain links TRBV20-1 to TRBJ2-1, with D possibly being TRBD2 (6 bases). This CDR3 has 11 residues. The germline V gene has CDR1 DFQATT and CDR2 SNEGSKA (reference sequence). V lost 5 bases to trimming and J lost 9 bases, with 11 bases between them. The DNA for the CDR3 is TGCAGTGCTCGAGGGAGGATTGAGCAGTTCTTC. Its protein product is CSARGRIEQFF.

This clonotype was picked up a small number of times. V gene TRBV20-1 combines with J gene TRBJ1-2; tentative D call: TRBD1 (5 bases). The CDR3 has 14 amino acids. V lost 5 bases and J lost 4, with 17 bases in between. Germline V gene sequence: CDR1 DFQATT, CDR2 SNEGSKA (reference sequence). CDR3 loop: CSARPGREIYGYTF. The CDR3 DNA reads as TGCAGTGCTCGCCCGGGACGGGAGATCTATGGCTACACCTTC.

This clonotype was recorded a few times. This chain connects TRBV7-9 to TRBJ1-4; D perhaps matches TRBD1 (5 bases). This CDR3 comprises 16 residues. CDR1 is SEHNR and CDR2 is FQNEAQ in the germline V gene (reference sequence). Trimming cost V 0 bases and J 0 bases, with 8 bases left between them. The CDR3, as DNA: TGTGCCAGCAGCTTAGCGGGAGGGGCAACTAATGAAAAACTGTTTTTT. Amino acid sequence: CASSLAGGATNEKLFF.

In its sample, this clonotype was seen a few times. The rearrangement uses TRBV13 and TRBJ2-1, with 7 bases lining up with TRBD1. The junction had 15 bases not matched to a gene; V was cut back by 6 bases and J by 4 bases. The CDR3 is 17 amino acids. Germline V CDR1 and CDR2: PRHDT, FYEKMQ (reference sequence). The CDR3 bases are TGTGCCAGCAGTTGGACTGGCAGGGGGTCGGGATACAATGAGCAGTTCTTC. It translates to CASSWTGRGSGYNEQFF.

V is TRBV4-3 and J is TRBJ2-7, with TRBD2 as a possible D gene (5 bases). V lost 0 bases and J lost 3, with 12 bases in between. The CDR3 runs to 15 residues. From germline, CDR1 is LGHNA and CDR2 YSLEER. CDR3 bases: TGCGCCAGCAGCCAAGATGGAGGAGACGGCTACGAGCAGTACTTC. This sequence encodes CASSQDGGDGYEQYF.

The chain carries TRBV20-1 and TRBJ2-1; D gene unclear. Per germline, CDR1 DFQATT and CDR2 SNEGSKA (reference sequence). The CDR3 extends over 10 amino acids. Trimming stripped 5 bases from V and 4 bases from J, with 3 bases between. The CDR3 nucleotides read TGCAGTGCTGAATACAATGAGCAGTTCTTC. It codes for CSAEYNEQFF.

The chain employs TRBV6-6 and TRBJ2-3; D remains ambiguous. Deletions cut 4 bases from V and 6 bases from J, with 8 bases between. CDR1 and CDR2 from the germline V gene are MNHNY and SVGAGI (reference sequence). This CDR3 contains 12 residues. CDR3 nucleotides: TGTGCCAGCAGTTTCCACTATGATACGCAGTATTTT. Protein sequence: CASSFHYDTQYF.

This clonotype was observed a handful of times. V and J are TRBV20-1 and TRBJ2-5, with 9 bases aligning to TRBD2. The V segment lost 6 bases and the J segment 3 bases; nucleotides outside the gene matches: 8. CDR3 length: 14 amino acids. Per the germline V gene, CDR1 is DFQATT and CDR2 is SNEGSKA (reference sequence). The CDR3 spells CSAGESGGKETQYF. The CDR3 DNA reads TGCAGTGCAGGGGAGAGCGGGGGGAAAGAGACCCAGTACTTC.